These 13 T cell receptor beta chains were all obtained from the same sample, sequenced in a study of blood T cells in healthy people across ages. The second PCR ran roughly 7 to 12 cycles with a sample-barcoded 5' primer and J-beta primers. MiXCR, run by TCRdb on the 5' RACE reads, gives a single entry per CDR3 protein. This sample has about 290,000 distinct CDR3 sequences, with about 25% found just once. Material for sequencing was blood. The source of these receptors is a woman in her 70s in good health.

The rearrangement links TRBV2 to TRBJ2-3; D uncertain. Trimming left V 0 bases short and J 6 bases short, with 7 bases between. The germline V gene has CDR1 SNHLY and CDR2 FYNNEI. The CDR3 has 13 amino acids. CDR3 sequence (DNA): TGTGCCAGCAGTGAAGCGCTAGGTGATACGCAGTATTTT. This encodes CASSEALGDTQYF.

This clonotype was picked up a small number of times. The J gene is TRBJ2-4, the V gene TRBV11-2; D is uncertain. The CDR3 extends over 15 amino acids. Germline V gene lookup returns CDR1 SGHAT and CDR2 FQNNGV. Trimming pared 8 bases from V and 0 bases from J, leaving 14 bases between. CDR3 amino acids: CASGRRDLAKNIQYF. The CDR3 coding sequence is TGTGCCAGCGGTCGGAGAGACCTAGCCAAAAACATTCAGTACTTC. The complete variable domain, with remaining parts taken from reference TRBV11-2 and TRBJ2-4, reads EAGVAQSPRYKIIEKRQSVAFWCNPISGHATLYWYQQILGQGPKLLIQFQNNGVVDDSQLPKDRFSAERLKGVDSTLKIQPAKLEDSAVYLCASGRRDLAKNIQYFGAGTRLSVL.

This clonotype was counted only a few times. CDR3 sequence (DNA): TGCAGCGCCGAGGGGACAGCTAACACTGAAGCTTTCTTT. Its translation: CSAEGTANTEAFF. The rearrangement links TRBV29-1 to TRBJ1-1; 7 bases fit TRBD1. Germline CDR1 is SQVTM and CDR2 is ANQGSEA. V lost 7 bases to trimming and J lost 2 bases; unmatched junction nucleotides: 7. CDR3 length equals 13 residues.

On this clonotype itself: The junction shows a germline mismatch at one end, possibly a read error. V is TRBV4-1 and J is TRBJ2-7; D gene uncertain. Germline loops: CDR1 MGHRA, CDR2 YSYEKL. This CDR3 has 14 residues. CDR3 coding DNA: TGCGCCAACAGCCAAGGCCAGGAATTCTACGAGCAGTACTTC. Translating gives CANSQGQEFYEQYF.

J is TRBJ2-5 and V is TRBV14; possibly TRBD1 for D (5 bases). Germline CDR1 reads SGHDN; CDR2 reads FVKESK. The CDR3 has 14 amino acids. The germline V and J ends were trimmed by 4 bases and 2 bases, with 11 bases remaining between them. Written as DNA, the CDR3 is TGTGCCAGCAGCCCAAGACAGCTTCAAGAGACCCAGTACTTC. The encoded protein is CASSPRQLQETQYF. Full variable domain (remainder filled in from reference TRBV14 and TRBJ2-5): EAGVTQFPSHSVIEKGQTVTLRCDPISGHDNLYWYRRVMGKEIKFLLHFVKESKQDESGMPNNRFLAERTGGTYSTLKVQPAELEDSGVYFCASSPRQLQETQYFGPGTRLLVL.

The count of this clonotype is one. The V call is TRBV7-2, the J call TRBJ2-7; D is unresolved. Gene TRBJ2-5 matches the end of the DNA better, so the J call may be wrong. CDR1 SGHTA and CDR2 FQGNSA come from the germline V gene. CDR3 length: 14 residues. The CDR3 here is CASSLGWRRETQYF. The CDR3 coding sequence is TGTGCCAGCAGCTTAGGCTGGCGGCGGGAGACCCAGTACTTC.

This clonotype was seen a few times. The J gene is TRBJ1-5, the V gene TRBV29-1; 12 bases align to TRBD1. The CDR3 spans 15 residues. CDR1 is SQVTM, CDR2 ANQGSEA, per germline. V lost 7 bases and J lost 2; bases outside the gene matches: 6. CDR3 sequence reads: CSGDRGREGNQPQHF. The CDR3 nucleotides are TGCAGCGGGGACAGGGGGCGGGAAGGCAATCAGCCCCAGCATTTT.

The DNA of the CDR3 is TGCGCCAGCAGCTTGAGCGTTCTGGAGACCCAGTACTTC. Amino acid sequence: CASSLSVLETQYF. The chain combines TRBV5-1 with TRBJ2-5; D not certain. The V gene's germline CDR1 is SGHRS and CDR2 YFSETQ. This CDR3 spans 13 amino acids. V was cut by 1 base and J by 5 bases, with 9 bases left in between.

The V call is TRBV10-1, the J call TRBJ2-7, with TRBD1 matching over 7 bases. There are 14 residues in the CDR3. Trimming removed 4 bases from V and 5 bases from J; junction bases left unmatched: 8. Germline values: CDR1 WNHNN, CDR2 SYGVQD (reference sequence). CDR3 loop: CASSAHRQGNEQYF. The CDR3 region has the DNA TGCGCCAGCAGTGCCCACCGACAGGGCAACGAGCAGTACTTC.

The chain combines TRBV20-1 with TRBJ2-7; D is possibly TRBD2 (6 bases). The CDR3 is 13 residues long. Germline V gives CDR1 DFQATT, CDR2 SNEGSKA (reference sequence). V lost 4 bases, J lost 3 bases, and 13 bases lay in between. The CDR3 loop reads CSAIPAGGYEQYF. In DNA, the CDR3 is TGCAGTGCTATCCCCGCCGGGGGCTACGAGCAGTACTTC.

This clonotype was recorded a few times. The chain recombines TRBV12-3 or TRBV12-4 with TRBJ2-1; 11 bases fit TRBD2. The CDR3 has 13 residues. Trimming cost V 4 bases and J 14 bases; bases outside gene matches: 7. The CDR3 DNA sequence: TGTGCCAGCAGTTCCGCACTAGCGGGGGCCGAGTTCTTC. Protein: CASSSALAGAEFF.

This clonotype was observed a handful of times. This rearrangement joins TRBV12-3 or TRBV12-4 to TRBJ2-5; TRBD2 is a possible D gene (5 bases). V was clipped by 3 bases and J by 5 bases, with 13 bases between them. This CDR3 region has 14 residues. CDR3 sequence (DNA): TGTGCCAGCAGTTTTGGCGGGCCGAAGGAGACCCAGTACTTC. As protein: CASSFGGPKETQYF.

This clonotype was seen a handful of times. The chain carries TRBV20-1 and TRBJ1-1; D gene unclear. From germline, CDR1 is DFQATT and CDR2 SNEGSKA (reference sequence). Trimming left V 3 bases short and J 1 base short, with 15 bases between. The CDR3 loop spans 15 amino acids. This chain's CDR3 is CSARSPGLTNTEAFF. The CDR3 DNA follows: TGCAGTGCTAGGTCACCCGGGCTTACGAACACTGAAGCTTTCTTT.